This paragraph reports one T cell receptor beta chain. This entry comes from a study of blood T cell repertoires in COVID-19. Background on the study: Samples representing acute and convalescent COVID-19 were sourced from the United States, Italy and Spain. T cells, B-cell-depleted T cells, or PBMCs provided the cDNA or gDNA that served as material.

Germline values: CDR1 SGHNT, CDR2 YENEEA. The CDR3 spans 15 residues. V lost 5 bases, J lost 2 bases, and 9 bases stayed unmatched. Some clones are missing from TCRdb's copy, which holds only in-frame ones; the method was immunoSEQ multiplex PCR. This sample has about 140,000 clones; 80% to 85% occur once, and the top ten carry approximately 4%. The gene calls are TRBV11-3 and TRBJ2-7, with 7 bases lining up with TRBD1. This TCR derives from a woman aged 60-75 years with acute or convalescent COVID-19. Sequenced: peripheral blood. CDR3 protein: CASSVRQGPTYEQYF. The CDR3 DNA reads TGTGCCAGCAGCGTCCGACAGGGTCCCACCTACGAGCAGTACTTC.